A selection of T cell receptor beta chains follows, all from one sample in a study of cytomegalovirus exposure and HLA in healthy donors. Using immunoSEQ multiplex PCR, the repertoire was profiled, and TCRdb retains in-frame clones only, with some absent. The repertoire holds approximately 170,000 clones, with roughly 85% as singletons. The sequenced sample consisted of PBMCs. These receptors all stem from a boy aged 2 to 10 in good health and CMV-seronegative. Each CDR3 is given with its conserved first and last residue. The D gene is left open where the match is weak. Expanded clones are given a class, and other clones once, few, many or no size at all.

d_gene: NA; v_gene: TRBV6-5; abundance: once; j_gene: TRBJ1-1; CDR3nt: TGTGCCAGCAGTAGGGGGTCGGAAGCTTTCTTT; CDR3aa: CASSRGSEAFF
d_gene: NA; v_gene: TRBV12-5; abundance: few; j_gene: TRBJ2-2; CDR3nt: TGTGCTAGTGGTTTGGCGAGCACCCTTTTGACCGGGACAAGGTTTAGGGCCGGGGAGCTGTTTTTT; CDR3aa: CASGLASTLLTGTRFRAGELFF
d_gene: TRBD1; v_gene: TRBV28; abundance: NA; j_gene: TRBJ1-6; CDR3nt: TGTGCCAGCAGTTTCCCGGCGGGGACAGGGAACTATAATTCACCCCTCCACTTT; CDR3aa: CASSFPAGTGNYNSPLHF
d_gene: TRBD1; v_gene: TRBV15; abundance: NA; j_gene: TRBJ2-3; CDR3nt: TGTGCCACCAGCAGGGCTTCGACAGGGGGCACAGATACGCAGTATTTT; CDR3aa: CATSRASTGGTDTQYF
d_gene: NA; v_gene: TRBV5-4; abundance: NA; j_gene: TRBJ2-3; CDR3nt: TGTGCCAGCAGCTTGCGAATGGGCGGGATTAGCACAGATACGCAGTATTTT; CDR3aa: CASSLRMGGISTDTQYF
d_gene: TRBD1; v_gene: TRBV7-9; abundance: NA; j_gene: TRBJ1-1; CDR3nt: TGTGCCAGCAGCTCTGAAGTCACAGGGGGCCTTGAAGCTTTCTTT; CDR3aa: CASSSEVTGGLEAFF
d_gene: NA; v_gene: TRBV4-2; abundance: NA; j_gene: TRBJ1-4; CDR3nt: TGTGCCAGCAGCCCGAGACAAGACCTGGCCGATGAAAAACTGTTTTTT; CDR3aa: CASSPRQDLADEKLFF
d_gene: TRBD2; v_gene: TRBV7-9; abundance: NA; j_gene: TRBJ2-3; CDR3nt: TGTGCCAGCAGCTTTCTAGCGGGAGGAGATACGCAGTATTTT; CDR3aa: CASSFLAGGDTQYF
d_gene: NA; v_gene: TRBV10-3; abundance: NA; j_gene: TRBJ1-5; CDR3nt: TGTGCCATCAGTGAAGGAGGACGCAATCAGCCCCAGCATTTT; CDR3aa: CAISEGGRNQPQHF
d_gene: NA; v_gene: TRBV27; abundance: NA; j_gene: TRBJ1-5; CDR3nt: TGTGCCAGCAGTTTAGTCAGGGGAGGGCAGCCCCAGCATTTT; CDR3aa: CASSLVRGGQPQHF
d_gene: TRBD1; v_gene: TRBV18; abundance: NA; j_gene: TRBJ2-1; CDR3nt: TGTGCCAGCTCACGGGGGACAGGGGCATTCAATGAGCAGTTCTTC; CDR3aa: CASSRGTGAFNEQFF
d_gene: TRBD2; v_gene: TRBV6-1; abundance: NA; j_gene: TRBJ2-7; CDR3nt: TGTGCCAGCAGTGCACTAGCGGGAGCCCTATACGAGCAGTACTTC; CDR3aa: CASSALAGALYEQYF
d_gene: NA; v_gene: TRBV4-1; abundance: NA; j_gene: TRBJ2-3; CDR3nt: TGCGCCAGCAGCCAAGATTGGGGGGGGCCCCTTCGCGCAGATACGCAGTATTTT; CDR3aa: CASSQDWGGPLRADTQYF
d_gene: TRBD2; v_gene: TRBV5-1; abundance: NA; j_gene: TRBJ2-5; CDR3nt: TGCGCCAGCAGCTTGGGTCCAGCGGGGGACCAAGAGACCCAGTACTTC; CDR3aa: CASSLGPAGDQETQYF
d_gene: NA; v_gene: TRBV28; abundance: once; j_gene: TRBJ1-5; CDR3nt: TGTGCCAGCAGTTTTCTCGACAGGAGCCTTAATCAGCCCCAGCATTTT; CDR3aa: CASSFLDRSLNQPQHF